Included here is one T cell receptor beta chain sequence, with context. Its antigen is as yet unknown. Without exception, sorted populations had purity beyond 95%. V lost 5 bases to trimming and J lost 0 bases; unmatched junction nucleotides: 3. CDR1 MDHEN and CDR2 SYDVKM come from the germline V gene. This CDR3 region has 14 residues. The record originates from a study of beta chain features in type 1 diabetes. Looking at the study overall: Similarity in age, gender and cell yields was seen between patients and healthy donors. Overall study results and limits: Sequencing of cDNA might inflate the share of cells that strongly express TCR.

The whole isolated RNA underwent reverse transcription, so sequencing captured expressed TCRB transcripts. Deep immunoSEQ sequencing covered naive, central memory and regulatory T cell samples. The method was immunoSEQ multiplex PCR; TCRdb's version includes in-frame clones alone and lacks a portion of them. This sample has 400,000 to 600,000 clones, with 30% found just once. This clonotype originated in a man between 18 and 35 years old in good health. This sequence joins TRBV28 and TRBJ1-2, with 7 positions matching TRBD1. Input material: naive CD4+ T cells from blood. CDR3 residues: CASSAGQPNYGYTF. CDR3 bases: TGTGCCAGCAGTGCGGGACAGCCTAACTATGGCTACACCTTC.